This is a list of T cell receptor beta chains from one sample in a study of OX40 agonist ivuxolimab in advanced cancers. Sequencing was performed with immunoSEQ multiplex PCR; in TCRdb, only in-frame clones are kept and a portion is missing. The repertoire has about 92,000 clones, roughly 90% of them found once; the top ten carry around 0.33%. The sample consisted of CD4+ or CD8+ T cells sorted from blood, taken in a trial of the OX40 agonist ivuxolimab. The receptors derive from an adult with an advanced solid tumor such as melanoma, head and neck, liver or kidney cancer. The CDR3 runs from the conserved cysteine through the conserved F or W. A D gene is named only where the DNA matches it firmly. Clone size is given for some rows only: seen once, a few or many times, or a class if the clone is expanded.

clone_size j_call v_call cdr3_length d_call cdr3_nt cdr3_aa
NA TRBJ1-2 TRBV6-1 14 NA TGTGCCAGCAGACAACCGGGACCTCCGGGAGGCTACACCTTC CASRQPGPPGGYTF
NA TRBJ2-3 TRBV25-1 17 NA TGTGCCGGCAGTGAAGCTGGTGCGGGGCCCCGCACAGATACGCAGTATTTT CAGSEAGAGPRTDTQYF
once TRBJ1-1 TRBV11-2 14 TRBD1 TGTGCCAGCAGCACAACGACAGGGTCCACTGAAGCTTTCTTT CASSTTTGSTEAFF
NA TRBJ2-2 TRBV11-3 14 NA TGTGCCAGCAGCTTAGGTGGGAACACCGGGGAGCTGTTTTTT CASSLGGNTGELFF
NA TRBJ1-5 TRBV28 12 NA TGTGCCAGCAGAGAGGGGTCGGAGCCCCAGCATTTT CASREGSEPQHF
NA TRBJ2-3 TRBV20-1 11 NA TGCAGTAGTGGAAACACAGATACGCAGTATTTT CSSGNTDTQYF
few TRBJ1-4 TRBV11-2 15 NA TGTGCCAGCAGCGCTCATGGGCCGACTAATGAAAAACTGTTTTTT CASSAHGPTNEKLFF
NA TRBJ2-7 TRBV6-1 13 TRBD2 TGTGCCAGCTCGGGTAGCGGGAACTACGAGCAGTACTTC CASSGSGNYEQYF
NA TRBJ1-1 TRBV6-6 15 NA TGTGCCAGCAGTTACTCCGTCGCAGAAAACACTGAAGCTTTCTTT CASSYSVAENTEAFF
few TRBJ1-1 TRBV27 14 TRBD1 TGTGCCAGCAGTTTCGACAGGGTCGCCGCTGAAGCTTTCTTT CASSFDRVAAEAFF
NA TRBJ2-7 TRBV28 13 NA TGTGCCAGCACAAGTACGAGCTCCTACGAGCAGTACTTC CASTSTSSYEQYF
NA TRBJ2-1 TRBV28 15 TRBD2 TGTGCCAGCAGTTTAGCTAGCGGGTCTGACAATGAGCAGTTCTTC CASSLASGSDNEQFF
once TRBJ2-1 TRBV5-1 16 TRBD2 TGCGCCAGCAGCAAAGGAGCGGGACGCTCCTACAATGAGCAGTTCTTC CASSKGAGRSYNEQFF
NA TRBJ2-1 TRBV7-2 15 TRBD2 TGTGCCAGCAGCTTGAGCGGGAGGGCGGGGAATGAGCAGTTCTTC CASSLSGRAGNEQFF
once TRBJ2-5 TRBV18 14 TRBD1 TGTGCCAGCTCACCCCAGGGGGCGGTCGAGACCCAGTACTTC CASSPQGAVETQYF
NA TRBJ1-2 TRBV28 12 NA TGTGCCAGCAGTTTGGGGGGCTATGGCTACACCTTC CASSLGGYGYTF
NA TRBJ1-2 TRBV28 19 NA TGTGCCAGCAGTTTTCCAGGAGGGGCCCTCCGAGAGGGTAACTATGGCTACACCTTC CASSFPGGALREGNYGYTF
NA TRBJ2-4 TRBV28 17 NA TGTGCCAGCATCCCTGGTAGACTGGGAAAAGCCAAAAACATTCAGTACTTC CASIPGRLGKAKNIQYF
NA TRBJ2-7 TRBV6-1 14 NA TGTGTCAGCAGTCCTACAGGAGGCTACTACGAGCAGTACTTC CVSSPTGGYYEQYF
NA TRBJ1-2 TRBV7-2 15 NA TGTGCCAGCAGCCCAAGCGGGGGCGAGGGCTATGGCTACACCTTC CASSPSGGEGYGYTF
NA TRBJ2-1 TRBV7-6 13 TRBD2 TGTGCCAGCAGCCGCACGACTAGCGGGAGTCTGTTCTTC CASSRTTSGSLFF
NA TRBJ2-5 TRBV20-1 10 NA TGCAGTGCTAGCAAAGAGACCCAGTACTTC CSASKETQYF
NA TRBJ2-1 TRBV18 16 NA TGTGCCAGCTCACCAAGGGCGAACACAGGCACCCGACCTACATTCTTC CASSPRANTGTRPTFF
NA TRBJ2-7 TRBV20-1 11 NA TGCAGTGCTAGCCTATCCTACGAGCAGTACTTC CSASLSYEQYF
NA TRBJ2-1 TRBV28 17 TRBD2 TGTGCCAGCAGTTCGACTGCCTCCACTAGCGGGAGAGGCGAGCAGTTCTTC CASSSTASTSGRGEQFF
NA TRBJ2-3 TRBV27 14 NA TGTGCCAGCAGTCACGCTTCAGGGGCAGATACGCAGTATTTT CASSHASGADTQYF
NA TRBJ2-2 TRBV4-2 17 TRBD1 TGTGCCAGCAGCCCGACCACGACAGGGGCGAACACCGGGGAGCTGTTTTTT CASSPTTTGANTGELFF